Each of the 29 T cell receptor beta chains below was sequenced from the same sample in a study of human T cells and chemical hapten exposure. Using its own MiXCR run on the RACE reads, TCRdb lists one record per CDR3 protein. The table has a few hundred thousand distinct CDR3 sequences, about 6% seen once. As to time point: patch test 2, 6 weeks after DPC sensitization. The treatment: therapeutic diphenylcyclopropenone sensitization with weekly scalp DPC. This specimen consisted of whole blood, obtained in connection with sensitization to the hapten diphenylcyclopropenone (DPC). These receptors were taken from a woman younger than 35 with alopecia areata. Some clones in this sample may be carry-over from other donors' samples.

This clonotype was detected many times. This chain joins TRBV7-8 and TRBJ1-1; possibly TRBD1 for D (6 bases). The germline V gene encodes CDR1 SGHVS and CDR2 FQNEAQ. The CDR3 is 15 residues long. V dropped 0 bases and J dropped 6 bases, with 14 bases sitting between them. This chain's CDR3 is CASSLANRVGAEAFF. CDR3 coding DNA: TGTGCCAGCAGCTTAGCTAACAGGGTAGGGGCTGAAGCTTTCTTT.

This clonotype has only a few counts. The chain employs TRBV18 and TRBJ2-3, with D unclear. This CDR3 spans 15 amino acids. CDR1 is KGHSH and CDR2 is LQKENI in the germline V gene. The ends were cut back, 4 bases at V and 2 bases at J, with 13 bases in the middle. CDR3 sequence: CASSQRRVPTDTQYF. CDR3 sequence (DNA): TGTGCCAGCTCACAGAGACGAGTTCCCACAGATACGCAGTATTTT.

This clonotype showed up just a few times. The chain couples TRBV19 to TRBJ2-1; TRBD2 agrees at 8 bases. Germline lookup yields CDR1 LNHDA and CDR2 SQIVND (reference sequence). J was trimmed by 8 bases and V by 9 bases; bases with no gene match: 27. The CDR3 covers 19 residues. CDR3 coding DNA: TGTGCCAGGGCGGGGAGCGGGGGTCCACCCGATCCTCCTCCCGATGAGCAGTTCTTC. Translated, it gives CARAGSGGPPDPPPDEQFF.

This clonotype was seen at least ten times. V gene TRBV13 combines with J gene TRBJ1-2, with TRBD1 matching over 8 bases. Germline-derived CDR1 and CDR2 are PRHDT and FYEKMQ (reference sequence). Trimming removed 4 bases from V and 5 bases from J; junction bases left unmatched: 9. This CDR3 contains 15 residues. In DNA, the CDR3 is TGTGCCAGCAGCTACAGGACAGGGAATGGATATGGCTACACCTTC. It codes for CASSYRTGNGYGYTF.

This clonotype turned up a few times. The chain recombines TRBV11-2 with TRBJ2-3; TRBD1 aligns across 7 bases. Germline CDR1 SGHAT, CDR2 FQNNGV. Trimming at V came to 5 bases and at J to 0 bases, leaving 5 bases not matched to a gene. This CDR3 spans 15 amino acids. The CDR3 here is CASSPQGISTDTQYF. The CDR3 DNA reads TGTGCCAGCAGCCCACAGGGGATTAGCACAGATACGCAGTATTTT.

The chain uses TRBV4-2 and TRBJ2-3, with TRBD2 identical over 8 bases. CDR1 and CDR2 (germline): LGHNA, YNFKEQ. The CDR3 has 16 amino acids. J lost 5 bases, V lost 0 bases, and 7 bases had no gene match. CDR3 nucleotide sequence: TGTGCCAGCAGCCAAGAAGCAACTAGCGGAAGAGATACGCAGTATTTT. Protein: CASSQEATSGRDTQYF.

This clonotype was counted only a few times. The V and J genes are TRBV3-1 and TRBJ2-4, with a weak D call TRBD2 (5 bases). V gave up 7 bases and J gave up 0 bases, with 19 bases separating them. The CDR3 extends over 17 amino acids. Germline assignment: CDR1 LGHDT and CDR2 YNNKEL (reference sequence). The CDR3 here is CASMSNGEPGAKNIQYF. In DNA, the CDR3 is TGTGCCAGCATGTCAAACGGGGAACCGGGAGCCAAAAACATTCAGTACTTC. The full variable domain, completed using reference TRBV3-1 and TRBJ2-4, is DTAVSQTPKYLVTQMGNDKSIKCEQNLGHDTMYWYKQDSKKFLKIMFSYNNKELIINETVPNRFSPKSPDKAHLNLHINSLELGDSAVYFCASMSNGEPGAKNIQYFGAGTRLSVL.

This clonotype was seen a few times. The J gene is TRBJ1-3, the V gene TRBV12-3 or TRBV12-4; D is undetermined. With 2 bases removed from V and 3 bases from J, the gap between germline ends came to 14 bases. The CDR3 is 16 residues long. CDR3 sequence reads: CASSLYGSGDGNTIYF. The CDR3 nucleotides are TGTGCCAGCAGTTTATACGGTTCGGGAGATGGAAACACCATATATTTT.

The rearrangement links TRBV12-3 or TRBV12-4 to TRBJ2-1; no clear D. V was pared by 6 bases and J by 8 bases, with 8 bases between. The length of the CDR3 is 11 residues. The CDR3 spells CASSQAYEQFF. CDR3 nucleotides: TGTGCCAGCAGCCAAGCCTATGAGCAGTTCTTC.

There are a few counts of this clonotype. This chain connects TRBV29-1 to TRBJ1-4; the D gene is possibly TRBD1 (5 bases). The CDR3 loop spans 12 amino acids. Trimming left V 5 bases short and J 7 bases short, with 11 bases between. Germline loops: CDR1 SQVTM, CDR2 ANQGSEA. CDR3 nucleotides: TGCAGCGTTCAGGGAATGGGTGAAAAACTGTTTTTT. Its translation is CSVQGMGEKLFF.

This clonotype was detected many times. The chain couples TRBV11-2 to TRBJ1-2; TRBD1 is a possible D gene (5 bases). Germline V gene lookup returns CDR1 SGHAT and CDR2 FQNNGV. Trimming stripped 0 bases from V and 8 bases from J, with 10 bases between. The CDR3 totals 13 residues. CDR3 coding DNA: TGTGCCAGCAGCTTAGATGCGGGGGGAGGCTACACCTTC. Amino acids: CASSLDAGGGYTF.

This clonotype was recorded many times. The chain uses TRBV6-1 and TRBJ1-1; the D gene is possibly TRBD1 (6 bases). Germline CDR1 reads MNHNS; CDR2 reads SASEGT. This CDR3 has 13 amino acids. Trimming cost V 4 bases and J 4 bases, with 10 bases left between them. Here the CDR3 DNA reads TGTGCCAGCAGTGGAGAGGGGGGCACTGAAGCTTTCTTT. Protein product: CASSGEGGTEAFF.

The V and J genes are TRBV19 and TRBJ1-2; TRBD1 agrees at 10 bases. Per germline, CDR1 LNHDA and CDR2 SQIVND (reference sequence). The trim removed 7 bases at V and 8 bases at J, leaving 7 bases unmatched. CDR3 length equals 13 residues. The CDR3 is CASIDRGPSGYTF. The CDR3 nucleotides are TGTGCCAGTATCGACAGGGGGCCGAGCGGCTACACCTTC.

The chain carries TRBV5-4 and TRBJ2-1, with a tentative D call TRBD1 (7 bases). This CDR3 contains 11 residues. Germline assignment: CDR1 SGHNT and CDR2 YYREEE (reference sequence). V was pared by 3 bases and J by 12 bases, with 10 bases between. The chain's CDR3 is CASSSGGGQFF. The CDR3 DNA reads as TGTGCCAGCAGCTCAGGGGGAGGGCAGTTCTTC.

This clonotype has only a few counts. The chain carries TRBV29-1 and TRBJ2-3; no clear D gene. Deletions cut 5 bases from V and 2 bases from J, with 11 bases between. Germline V gene lookup returns CDR1 SQVTM and CDR2 ANQGSEA. The length of the CDR3 is 13 residues. CDR3 in DNA: TGCAGCGTTAACGGGTGGGCCACAGATACGCAGTATTTT. Translated, it gives CSVNGWATDTQYF.

The J gene is TRBJ2-1, the V gene TRBV20-1, with D uncertain. Trimming stripped 5 bases from V and 2 bases from J, with 19 bases between. The V gene's germline CDR1 is DFQATT and CDR2 SNEGSKA (reference sequence). The CDR3 runs to 16 residues. The DNA of the CDR3 is TGCAGTGCTGAGAGCCCCGGCGGAGAACCCTACAATGAGCAGTTCTTC. Residues: CSAESPGGEPYNEQFF.

There are many counts of this clonotype. This rearrangement joins TRBV3-1 to TRBJ1-6, with D possibly being TRBD1 (5 bases). In germline, CDR1 is LGHDT, CDR2 YNNKEL (reference sequence). Trimming pared 0 bases from V and 11 bases from J, leaving 11 bases between. This CDR3 region has 14 residues. For the CDR3, the DNA is TGTGCCAGCAGCCAAGATCTCCCGACAGCACCCCTCCACTTT. It specifies CASSQDLPTAPLHF.

This clonotype was seen repeatedly, ten times or more. The J gene is TRBJ2-3, the V gene TRBV29-1; D remains unclear. The CDR3 consists of 15 residues. Germline V gives CDR1 SQVTM, CDR2 ANQGSEA. Trimming stripped 6 bases from V and 10 bases from J, with 26 bases between. CDR3 residues: CSVDPRFGVPPAQYF. In DNA form, the CDR3 reads TGCAGCGTGGATCCCCGGTTCGGCGTACCACCAGCGCAGTATTTT.

At least ten counts were recorded for this clonotype. Compared with germline, one end of the junction differs, possibly owing to a read error. V usage is TRBV5-1 and J usage is TRBJ1-1; D is unresolved. The CDR3 is 14 residues long. From germline, CDR1 is SGHRS and CDR2 YFSETQ. In nucleotides, the CDR3 is TGTGCCAGCAGTTACGGGAGAATGAACACTGAAGCTTTCTTT. Translated, it gives CASSYGRMNTEAFF.

This clonotype was counted many times. The J gene is TRBJ1-5, the V gene TRBV20-1; the match to TRBD1 covers 7 bases. Germline V lookup: CDR1 DFQATT, CDR2 SNEGSKA (reference sequence). The CDR3 length is 12 residues. V shed 5 bases, J shed 7 bases, and the junction held 5 bases outside the gene matches. The CDR3 here is CSAEGAGQPQHF. Here the CDR3 DNA reads TGCAGTGCTGAGGGGGCAGGGCAGCCCCAGCATTTT.

This clonotype has a handful of counts. The rearrangement uses TRBV5-1 and TRBJ1-1; 7 positions agree with TRBD1. Trimming at V came to 4 bases and at J to 0 bases, leaving 3 bases not matched to a gene. The CDR3 runs to 14 residues. Germline-derived CDR1 and CDR2 are SGHRS and YFSETQ. The CDR3, as DNA: TGCGCCAGCAGCACAGGGGTACTGAACACTGAAGCTTTCTTT. Translation: CASSTGVLNTEAFF.

This clonotype was recorded at least ten times. The chain joins TRBV5-6 to TRBJ1-1; TRBD1 might be the D (5 bases). CDR3 size: 13 residues. CDR1 and CDR2 from the germline V gene are SGHDT and YYEEEE. Trimming removed 7 bases from V and 4 bases from J, with 14 bases in between. The CDR3 spells CASAVGGGTEAFF. The CDR3 nucleotides read TGTGCCAGCGCTGTTGGGGGAGGCACTGAAGCTTTCTTT.

This clonotype has at least ten counts. This chain connects TRBV20-1 to TRBJ1-1; the D gene is possibly TRBD1 (6 bases). V was trimmed by 1 base and J by 3 bases, leaving 15 bases between them. The CDR3 loop spans 15 amino acids. CDR1 DFQATT and CDR2 SNEGSKA come from the germline V gene (reference sequence). CDR3 coding DNA: TGCAGTGCTAGAGGTCAGGGGTCAGTGGACACTGAAGCTTTCTTT. Amino acid sequence: CSARGQGSVDTEAFF.

This clonotype was detected many times. The J gene is TRBJ1-2, the V gene TRBV7-2; possible D gene TRBD1, 6 bases. The CDR3 spans 13 residues. V was pared by 6 bases and J by 0 bases, with 8 bases between. CDR1 and CDR2 (germline): SGHTA, FQGNSA. Here the CDR3 DNA reads TGTGCCAGCAGTCGGGACACTAACTATGGCTACACCTTC. It yields the protein CASSRDTNYGYTF.

This chain connects TRBV11-2 to TRBJ1-1; weak D call: TRBD1 (5 bases). Trimming cost V 0 bases and J 0 bases, with 17 bases left between them. Looked up from germline, CDR1 is SGHAT and CDR2 is FQNNGV. The CDR3 loop spans 18 amino acids. CDR3 bases: TGTGCCAGCAGCTTAGATTCAGGGCGCATTGTCATGAACACTGAAGCTTTCTTT. The encoded protein is CASSLDSGRIVMNTEAFF.

The chain couples TRBV5-1 to TRBJ2-5, with 11 bases that match TRBD2. V dropped 0 bases and J dropped 0; count of bases not matched to a gene: 4. CDR1 and CDR2 from the germline V gene are SGHRS and YFSETQ. The CDR3 totals 17 residues. The CDR3 coding sequence is TGCGCCAGCAGCTTGGCCCCTAGCGGGGGGTACCAAGAGACCCAGTACTTC. Translated: CASSLAPSGGYQETQYF.

The J gene is TRBJ2-3, the V gene TRBV20-1; 12 bases agree with TRBD2. Per germline, CDR1 DFQATT and CDR2 SNEGSKA (reference sequence). Losses at the gene ends were 5 bases for V and 8 bases for J; bases not matched to a gene: 11. The CDR3 covers 15 residues. The CDR3 sequence: CSALDASGGAGTQYF. CDR3 DNA: TGCAGTGCTCTTGATGCTAGCGGGGGGGCCGGTACGCAGTATTTT.

Many counts were recorded for this clonotype. The CDR3, as DNA: TGTGCCAGCAGCTTGGTATTGGGGGGCGAGGCTTTCTTT. It translates to CASSLVLGGEAFF. This chain uses TRBV5-5 with TRBJ1-1, with a tentative D call TRBD1 (6 bases). The V end lost 0 bases, the J end lost 11 bases, and 14 bases lay between the germline ends. The CDR3 is 13 amino acids. Germline assignment: CDR1 SGHKS and CDR2 YYEKEE (reference sequence). Filled out from reference TRBV5-5 and TRBJ1-1, the complete variable domain reads DAGVTQSPTHLIKTRGQQVTLRCSPISGHKSVSWYQQVLGQGPQFIFQYYEKEERGRGNFPDRFSARQFPNYSSELNVNALLLGDSALYLCASSLVLGGEAFFGQGTRLTVV.

Many counts were recorded for this clonotype. The chain has TRBV29-1 and TRBJ1-5; possibly TRBD1 for D (6 bases). The CDR3 sequence is 13 residues long. Trimming took 6 bases from V and 2 from J, leaving 11 bases between them. Looked up from germline, CDR1 is SQVTM and CDR2 is ANQGSEA. The CDR3 reads CSVLQGGNQPQHF. The CDR3 bases are TGCAGCGTGCTACAGGGTGGCAATCAGCCCCAGCATTTT.